Listed below are T cell receptor beta chains from one sample, sequenced in a study of blood T cell repertoires in COVID-19. TCRdb keeps only in-frame clones here, not all; method: immunoSEQ multiplex PCR. The repertoire consists of about 39,000 clones, with approximately 83% occurring once and the leading ten covering under 5.5%. Sequences were obtained from peripheral blood. The receptor set was obtained from a man in his forties with active COVID-19. Both conserved end residues are part of each CDR3. The order of the fields is clone size, J gene, D gene, CDR3 length, V gene, CDR3 protein, CDR3 DNA. The D gene is left open where the match is weak. For some rows the clone size is stated as once, few or many, or as a class when expanded; others skip it.

abundance: -; j_gene: TRBJ1-2; d_gene: TRBD1; len: 14; v_gene: TRBV5-1; CDR3aa: CASSPRQGEDGYTF; CDR3nt: TGCGCCAGCAGCCCGAGACAGGGGGAAGATGGCTACACCTTC
abundance: -; j_gene: TRBJ2-2; d_gene: TRBD1; len: 18; v_gene: TRBV7-6; CDR3aa: CASSFGDKTGGESGELFF; CDR3nt: TGTGCCAGCAGCTTCGGGGATAAAACAGGGGGTGAAAGCGGGGAGCTGTTTTTT
abundance: -; j_gene: TRBJ1-6; d_gene: TRBD1; len: 17; v_gene: TRBV5-5; CDR3aa: CASSFRDRSSYNSPLHF; CDR3nt: TGTGCCAGCAGCTTCCGGGACAGGAGCTCCTATAATTCACCCCTCCACTTT
abundance: -; j_gene: TRBJ2-5; d_gene: -; len: 8; v_gene: TRBV18; CDR3aa: CASSPRDF; CDR3nt: TGTGCCAGCTCACCGAGGGACTTC
abundance: -; j_gene: TRBJ2-3; d_gene: TRBD2; len: 15; v_gene: TRBV7-8; CDR3aa: CASSPSGRVTDTQYF; CDR3nt: TGTGCCAGCAGCCCAAGCGGGAGAGTCACAGATACGCAGTATTTT
abundance: -; j_gene: TRBJ2-5; d_gene: -; len: 14; v_gene: TRBV7-9; CDR3aa: CASSFDGIGETQYF; CDR3nt: TGTGCCAGCAGCTTCGACGGGATCGGAGAGACCCAGTACTTC
abundance: -; j_gene: TRBJ2-7; d_gene: -; len: 12; v_gene: TRBV28; CDR3aa: CASSITGYGQYF; CDR3nt: TGTGCCAGCAGCATAACAGGGTATGGGCAGTACTTC
abundance: -; j_gene: TRBJ2-7; d_gene: -; len: 14; v_gene: TRBV2; CDR3aa: CASSVGSGPGEQYF; CDR3nt: TGTGCCAGCAGTGTGGGTAGCGGACCGGGGGAGCAGTACTTC
abundance: -; j_gene: TRBJ2-7; d_gene: -; len: 14; v_gene: TRBV7-9; CDR3aa: CASSFEYTLYEQYF; CDR3nt: TGTGCCAGCAGCTTCGAGTATACCCTCTACGAGCAGTACTTC
abundance: -; j_gene: TRBJ2-7; d_gene: TRBD2; len: 17; v_gene: TRBV6-2/TRBV6-3; CDR3aa: CASSYAPRTSGNYEQYF; CDR3nt: TGTGCCAGCAGTTACGCTCCCCGTACTAGCGGGAACTACGAGCAGTACTTC
abundance: -; j_gene: TRBJ2-1; d_gene: TRBD1; len: 15; v_gene: TRBV7-3; CDR3aa: CASSLGQGKYNEQFF; CDR3nt: TGTGCCAGCAGTTTAGGACAGGGGAAATACAATGAGCAGTTCTTC
abundance: -; j_gene: TRBJ2-3; d_gene: TRBD2; len: 18; v_gene: TRBV5-8; CDR3aa: CASSLRGGRRTSTDTQYF; CDR3nt: TGTGCCAGCAGCCTTAGGGGCGGGAGACGAACTAGCACAGATACGCAGTATTTT
abundance: -; j_gene: TRBJ2-7; d_gene: TRBD2; len: 15; v_gene: TRBV28; CDR3aa: CASSLGDSGRNEQYF; CDR3nt: TGTGCCAGCAGTTTAGGAGATAGCGGGAGGAACGAGCAGTACTTC
abundance: -; j_gene: TRBJ1-6; d_gene: -; len: 12; v_gene: TRBV27; CDR3aa: CASSGWYSPLHF; CDR3nt: TGTGCCAGCAGCGGGTGGTATTCACCCCTCCACTTT
abundance: once; j_gene: TRBJ1-1; d_gene: -; len: 14; v_gene: TRBV5-1; CDR3aa: CASSLYRGSTEAFF; CDR3nt: TGCGCCAGCAGCTTGTACCGGGGTTCGACTGAAGCTTTCTTT
abundance: once; j_gene: TRBJ2-1; d_gene: -; len: 15; v_gene: TRBV16; CDR3aa: CASSQGGPFHNEQFF; CDR3nt: TGTGCCAGCAGCCAAGGGGGCCCCTTTCACAATGAGCAGTTCTTC
abundance: -; j_gene: TRBJ1-2; d_gene: TRBD1; len: 14; v_gene: TRBV6-5; CDR3aa: CASRDRVTNYGYTF; CDR3nt: TGTGCCAGCAGGGACAGGGTTACTAACTATGGCTACACCTTC
abundance: -; j_gene: TRBJ2-3; d_gene: -; len: 16; v_gene: TRBV28; CDR3aa: CASSFGGTDDTDTQYF; CDR3nt: TGTGCCAGCAGTTTCGGCGGGACAGATGATACAGATACGCAGTATTTT
abundance: -; j_gene: TRBJ1-4; d_gene: -; len: 13; v_gene: TRBV5-1; CDR3aa: CASSLLTAEKLFF; CDR3nt: TGCGCCAGCAGCTTGTTAACAGCTGAAAAACTGTTTTTT
abundance: -; j_gene: TRBJ2-1; d_gene: TRBD2; len: 16; v_gene: TRBV2; CDR3aa: CASSEEGPAGGFEQFF; CDR3nt: TGTGCCAGCAGTGAAGAAGGCCCAGCGGGAGGGTTTGAGCAGTTCTTC
abundance: -; j_gene: TRBJ1-2; d_gene: -; len: 13; v_gene: TRBV13; CDR3aa: CASSLRQDSGYTF; CDR3nt: TGTGCCAGCAGCCTTAGACAGGATAGTGGCTACACCTTC
abundance: -; j_gene: TRBJ2-1; d_gene: -; len: 13; v_gene: TRBV11-1; CDR3aa: CASTPTGYNEQFF; CDR3nt: TGTGCCAGCACCCCGACAGGCTACAATGAGCAGTTCTTC
abundance: -; j_gene: TRBJ1-2; d_gene: -; len: 16; v_gene: TRBV7-8; CDR3aa: CASSLSRGGANYGYTF; CDR3nt: TGTGCCAGCAGCTTAAGCAGGGGCGGAGCTAACTATGGCTACACCTTC
abundance: -; j_gene: TRBJ1-2; d_gene: -; len: 12; v_gene: TRBV7-9; CDR3aa: CASSFNSDGYTF; CDR3nt: TGTGCCAGCAGCTTTAACAGTGACGGCTACACCTTC
abundance: -; j_gene: TRBJ1-6; d_gene: -; len: 15; v_gene: TRBV11-2; CDR3aa: CASSLVARGNSPLHF; CDR3nt: TGTGCCAGCAGCTTAGTGGCCAGGGGCAATTCACCCCTCCACTTT
abundance: -; j_gene: TRBJ2-1; d_gene: TRBD1; len: 13; v_gene: TRBV11-3; CDR3aa: CASSLYDREEQFF; CDR3nt: TGTGCCAGCAGCTTATACGACAGGGAGGAGCAGTTCTTC
abundance: -; j_gene: TRBJ2-7; d_gene: -; len: 12; v_gene: TRBV13; CDR3aa: CASSIRSYEQYF; CDR3nt: TGTGCCAGCAGCATCAGGTCCTACGAGCAGTACTTC
abundance: -; j_gene: TRBJ1-2; d_gene: -; len: 16; v_gene: TRBV29-1; CDR3aa: CSVEITPEGPRYGYTF; CDR3nt: TGCAGCGTTGAAATAACCCCGGAGGGACCTCGCTATGGCTACACCTTC
abundance: -; j_gene: TRBJ2-3; d_gene: TRBD2; len: 16; v_gene: TRBV15; CDR3aa: CATSGSKREGRHTQYF; CDR3nt: TGTGCCACCAGCGGATCTAAGCGGGAGGGTAGGCATACGCAGTATTTT
abundance: -; j_gene: TRBJ2-7; d_gene: -; len: 13; v_gene: TRBV7-8; CDR3aa: CASSFRDKREQYF; CDR3nt: TGTGCCAGCAGCTTCAGGGATAAGAGGGAGCAGTACTTC
abundance: -; j_gene: TRBJ2-1; d_gene: -; len: 12; v_gene: TRBV4-2; CDR3aa: CASSQESGEQFF; CDR3nt: TGTGCCAGCAGCCAAGAATCGGGAGAGCAGTTCTTC
abundance: -; j_gene: TRBJ2-1; d_gene: TRBD2; len: 15; v_gene: TRBV6-5; CDR3aa: CASRRLAGGWNEQFF; CDR3nt: TGTGCCAGCAGGCGACTAGCGGGAGGGTGGAATGAGCAGTTCTTC
abundance: -; j_gene: TRBJ1-4; d_gene: TRBD1; len: 15; v_gene: TRBV7-9; CDR3aa: CASSSQGAGNEKLFF; CDR3nt: TGTGCCAGCAGCTCCCAGGGGGCCGGTAATGAAAAACTGTTTTTT
abundance: few; j_gene: TRBJ2-7; d_gene: -; len: 15; v_gene: TRBV7-3; CDR3aa: CASSLSPGKEVEQYF; CDR3nt: TGTGCCAGCAGCTTAAGTCCAGGGAAAGAGGTCGAGCAGTACTTC
abundance: -; j_gene: TRBJ2-2; d_gene: -; len: 15; v_gene: TRBV5-1; CDR3aa: CASSPGFADTGELFF; CDR3nt: TGCGCCAGCAGCCCCGGTTTTGCGGACACCGGGGAGCTGTTTTTT
abundance: -; j_gene: TRBJ2-7; d_gene: -; len: 13; v_gene: TRBV5-1; CDR3aa: CASRQGGTYEQYF; CDR3nt: TGCGCCAGCAGACAAGGCGGAACCTACGAGCAGTACTTC
abundance: -; j_gene: TRBJ1-5; d_gene: -; len: 14; v_gene: TRBV19; CDR3aa: CASSIRGWDQPQHF; CDR3nt: TGTGCCAGTAGTATAAGGGGATGGGATCAGCCCCAGCATTTT
abundance: -; j_gene: TRBJ2-6; d_gene: -; len: 16; v_gene: TRBV6-1; CDR3aa: CASSEARFSGANVLTF; CDR3nt: TGTGCCAGCAGTGAAGCCAGGTTCTCTGGGGCCAACGTCCTGACTTTC
abundance: once; j_gene: TRBJ1-2; d_gene: TRBD1; len: 13; v_gene: TRBV18; CDR3aa: CASSPRDREGYTF; CDR3nt: TGTGCCAGCTCACCACGCGACAGGGAAGGCTACACCTTC
abundance: -; j_gene: TRBJ1-5; d_gene: -; len: 14; v_gene: TRBV28; CDR3aa: CASSSSVSNQPQHF; CDR3nt: TGTGCCAGCAGTTCGTCGGTTAGCAATCAGCCCCAGCATTTT
abundance: -; j_gene: TRBJ2-1; d_gene: TRBD2; len: 14; v_gene: TRBV5-1; CDR3aa: CASSLGQRENEQFF; CDR3nt: TGCGCCAGCAGCTTGGGACAGCGGGAGAATGAGCAGTTCTTC
abundance: few; j_gene: TRBJ2-7; d_gene: -; len: 14; v_gene: TRBV4-1; CDR3aa: CASSQEARTYEQYF; CDR3nt: TGCGCCAGCAGCCAAGAAGCGAGGACCTACGAGCAGTACTTC
abundance: -; j_gene: TRBJ2-1; d_gene: -; len: 16; v_gene: TRBV25-1; CDR3aa: CASSDRGSAVYNEQFF; CDR3nt: TGTGCCAGCAGTGACCGGGGTAGTGCCGTTTACAATGAGCAGTTCTTC
abundance: few; j_gene: TRBJ1-1; d_gene: -; len: 13; v_gene: TRBV19; CDR3aa: CASTPFPVFEAFF; CDR3nt: TGTGCCAGTACCCCCTTCCCGGTTTTTGAAGCTTTCTTT
abundance: -; j_gene: TRBJ2-1; d_gene: TRBD2; len: 18; v_gene: TRBV27; CDR3aa: CASSMWTRSGLGDNEQFF; CDR3nt: TGTGCCAGCAGTATGTGGACTAGAAGTGGACTAGGGGACAATGAGCAGTTCTTC
abundance: -; j_gene: TRBJ1-2; d_gene: -; len: 14; v_gene: TRBV28; CDR3aa: CASSFDGGSGGYTF; CDR3nt: TGTGCCAGCAGTTTTGATGGAGGGAGCGGTGGCTACACCTTC
abundance: -; j_gene: TRBJ1-2; d_gene: -; len: 12; v_gene: TRBV28; CDR3aa: CASRPGTLGYTF; CDR3nt: TGTGCCAGCAGACCGGGGACATTGGGCTACACCTTC
abundance: -; j_gene: TRBJ2-7; d_gene: -; len: 15; v_gene: TRBV7-8; CDR3aa: CASSLARLRSYEQYF; CDR3nt: TGTGCCAGCAGCTTAGCGAGATTACGCTCCTACGAGCAGTACTTC